The source of this TCR beta chain is a study of blood T cell repertoires in COVID-19. As for the study in general: T cells, B-cell-depleted T cells, or PBMCs provided the cDNA or gDNA that served as material.

As originally analysed: Nucleated cell number was recorded as an estimate derived from reference gene primer amplification. This table comes from immunoSEQ multiplex PCR, and its TCRdb copy is limited to in-frame clones, with some not included. That table supplies the V and J calls and clone size; D and trimming were determined from the DNA. This repertoire shows 200,000 to 250,000 clones, 75% to 90% found once; its top ten account for roughly 3%. The V gene end was trimmed by 1 base and the J gene end by 2 bases; junction bases not matched to a gene: 4. CDR3 size: 15 residues. Germline CDR1 reads LNHDA; CDR2 reads SQIVND (reference sequence).

The TCR originated in a man in his thirties or forties with COVID-19, enrolled during active disease. The V call is TRBV19, the J call TRBJ1-2, with 7 positions matching TRBD1. Sequencing input: peripheral blood. In DNA, the CDR3 is TGTGCCAGTAGTATAGGCCCGACAGGGAACTATGGCTACACCTTC. It encodes CASSIGPTGNYGYTF.